The 3 T cell receptor beta chains presented below share a single source sample, sequenced in a study of T cell repertoires in cytomegalovirus infection. Each CDR3 protein gets one entry after TCRdb re-called the reads with MiXCR. Seen here are some 600,000 distinct CDR3 sequences, roughly 24% observed once, and the top ten hold roughly 8%. Sequencing was done on a sample of CD8+ T cells from PBMCs. The receptors were gathered from a human donor in good health (CMV status not recorded). Some clones in this sample may be carry-over from other donors' samples.

On this clonotype itself: This may be a read error, as it is one base from a much larger clone. This chain links TRBV29-1 with TRBJ1-1; TRBD1 might be the D (5 bases). The germline V gene has CDR1 SQVTM and CDR2 ANQGSEA. Trimming removed 7 bases at V and 1 base at J, with 10 bases between. The CDR3 is 12 residues long. CDR3 sequence reads: CSEADRNTEAFF. CDR3 sequence (DNA): TGCAGCGAGGCCGACAGGAACACTGAAGCTTTCTTT.

The chain employs TRBV19 and TRBJ1-1; perhaps TRBD1 as D (5 bases). The germline V and J ends were trimmed by 3 bases and 6 bases, with 8 bases remaining between them. Germline CDR1 and CDR2: LNHDA and SQIVND (reference sequence). The CDR3 has 12 amino acids. As DNA, the CDR3 is TGTGCCAGTAGTATGTTGGGGGCTGAAGCTTTCTTT. This encodes CASSMLGAEAFF.

This clonotype appeared a few times. The chain couples TRBV25-1 to TRBJ2-1; 8 bases map to TRBD1. The V gene end was trimmed by 5 bases and the J gene end by 7 bases; junction bases not matched to a gene: 7. Germline V lookup: CDR1 MGHDK, CDR2 SYGVNS. The CDR3 contains 14 residues. The CDR3: CASSTDRATNEQFF. The CDR3 DNA is TGTGCCAGCAGTACGGACAGGGCGACAAATGAGCAGTTCTTC. Combining the CDR3 with reference TRBV25-1 and TRBJ2-1 gives the whole variable domain EADIYQTPRYLVIGTGKKITLECSQTMGHDKMYWYQQDPGMELHLIHYSYGVNSTEKGDLSSESTVSRIRTEHFPLTLESARPSHTSQYLCASSTDRATNEQFFGPGTRLTVL.